Below, one TCR beta chain is given with its context. Its specific antigen is unknown. No base quality information exists; no much larger clone differs at one position. A single peripheral blood draw of about 116 mL on average was collected from each donor into heparinised tubes. A BD FACSAria II was used to sort naive, central memory, regulatory and stem cell-like memory CD4+ T cells with a panel that included CD45RO, CCR7, CD25, CD127, CD95 and CD27. Every sorted population had a purity above 98%. PBMCs were isolated right away by Lymphoprep density gradient centrifugation and were stained directly, without culture. So that batch effects would be minimized, each experiment stained and sorted samples in pairs, pairing one healthy donor with one patient. This entry belongs to a study of beta chain features in type 1 diabetes (dated by TCRdb to 2016 to 2019). Regarding the complete study: No differences in mean age, gender distribution, total cell number or subset yield were found between patients and healthy donors. Across all samples, 107,917,701 sorted cells were examined, and cell number per subset correlated strongly with RNA yield. In the study, TCRB repertoires of sorted circulating CD4+ T cell subsets from recently diagnosed type 1 diabetes patients were compared with those of matched healthy donors. Naive and central memory subsets were obtained from all 30 or so donors, but regulatory and stem cell-like memory subsets were isolated from only 8 patients and roughly 8 healthy donors.

Study-wide findings and limitations: Shorter templates might be favored by PCR, yet because patient and control samples were amplified and corrected together, any such skew would affect both groups equally. Because cDNA was sequenced instead of genomic DNA, activated cells with high expression could be over-represented, although the groups did not differ in activation or CD3 levels. Because the HLA sub-analyses included only small numbers of individuals, any influence of HLA type on TCRB rearrangement was left unresolved. A moderate but significant shortening of TCRB CDR3 length was observed in type 1 diabetes patients in all four CD4+ subsets. The naive, central memory and regulatory TCRB repertoires appeared to resemble one another more closely among patients than among healthy donors. At VDJ recombination sites, type 1 diabetes patients had fewer insertions and more deleted nucleotides, which implies abnormalities in thymic rearrangement.

V is pruned by 1 base and J by 10 bases, leaving 1 base of the junction without a gene match. For CDR1 and CDR2, the germline V gene lists SGHAT and FQNNGV. Its CDR3 holds 12 amino acids, cysteine through phenylalanine. Only the CDR3 DNA stays, 36 bases, in frame from base 1. The entire isolated RNA was reverse transcribed using the High Capacity cDNA Reverse Transcription Kit, and thus expressed TCRB transcripts were sequenced. Deep immunoSEQ sequencing was applied to naive, central memory and regulatory T cell samples, giving an average of about 3.57 million total reads per sample. After sorted cells were lysed in RLT buffer, RNA was extracted with DNase-treated RNeasy Micro or Mini kits, with the choice depending on cell number. To prevent cross-contamination, each cell subset was processed individually, whereas patient and healthy donor samples were processed jointly. The immunoSEQ multiplex PCR was used to amplify TCRB sequences from cDNA, yielding 87-bp fragments that span the CDR3 region. Amplicons were sequenced on the Illumina HiSeq platform. The original methods were these. Synthetic template baselines were used to correct PCR bias computationally, reads within Hamming distance 2 were collapsed together, and singletons that could not be merged were discarded. Reads were aligned to IMGT to assign V, D and J genes, CDR3 length, and insertions or deletions at six rearrangement sites. Clonotype counts were normalized to sorted cell number within each subset before computing true diversity and Gini coefficients with the tcR R package. The overlap coefficient, calculated on TCRB nucleotide sequences, was used to measure repertoire sharing. The table was pulled from immuneACCESS by TCRdb, which kept in-frame rearrangements only. Such tables lose some clones; where checked, under half of the loss comes from unresolved V genes, and the rest has no known cause. The V and J calls and the clone size are those of that table, but D and trimming were determined from the DNA. This sample holds around 40,000 clones; around 71% were observed only once. Roughly 2.1% of the sample lies in the top ten.

This TCR was recovered from a woman aged 18-29 years with type 1 diabetes. The rearrangement joined TRBV11-2 to TRBJ2-1, with 7 bases in between that match TRBD1. The sequenced material came from Tregs from blood. The cell subset or site tag for this specimen amounts to: regulatory CD4+ T cells. The CDR3 region has the sequence CASSLARGEQFF. In nucleotides, the sequence is TGTGCCAGCAGCTTAGCCAGGGGGGAGCAGTTCTTC.